The rows below give T cell receptor beta chains drawn from one sample of a study of identical twins. TCRdb recomputed calls from the 5' RACE reads with MiXCR, one row per CDR3 protein. The data hold some 660,000 distinct CDR3 sequences, with 8.6% observed a single time. These data are also associated with another study on yellow fever vaccine responses in identical twins.

The sample comprised PBMCs. These receptors were taken from a woman between 18 and 29 years old in good health. The CDR3 runs from the conserved cysteine through the conserved F or W.

J | V | length | CDR3
TRBJ2-1 | TRBV9 | 17 | CASSDVAGGPPYNEQFF
TRBJ2-1 | TRBV5-1 | 21 | CASSLSRQGSFGGSSDNEQFF
TRBJ1-2 | TRBV6-1 | 14 | CASVGGQSLYGYTF
TRBJ2-7 | TRBV4-3 | 15 | CASSQDLGTGGEQYF
TRBJ2-7 | TRBV29-1 | 13 | CSVFTSGTYEQYF
TRBJ2-7 | TRBV20-1 | 11 | CSALRGPEQYF
TRBJ1-5 | TRBV5-1 | 15 | CASSLATGGNQPQHF
TRBJ2-5 | TRBV7-2 | 16 | CASSLIPKETRETQYF
TRBJ2-7 | TRBV5-6 | 14 | CASRQTGTPYEQYF
TRBJ1-5 | TRBV12-3/TRBV12-4 | 14 | CASSEQGARQPQHF
TRBJ1-2 | TRBV3-1 | 13 | CASSQAGAGGYTF
TRBJ2-4 | TRBV2 | 15 | CASSEVSLAKNIQYF
TRBJ2-7 | TRBV12-3/TRBV12-4 | 14 | CASSLNGGAYEQYF
TRBJ2-6 | TRBV20-1 | 17 | CSAGPGPGYSGANVLTF
TRBJ2-1 | TRBV11-2 | 15 | CASSLVRLGHNEQFF